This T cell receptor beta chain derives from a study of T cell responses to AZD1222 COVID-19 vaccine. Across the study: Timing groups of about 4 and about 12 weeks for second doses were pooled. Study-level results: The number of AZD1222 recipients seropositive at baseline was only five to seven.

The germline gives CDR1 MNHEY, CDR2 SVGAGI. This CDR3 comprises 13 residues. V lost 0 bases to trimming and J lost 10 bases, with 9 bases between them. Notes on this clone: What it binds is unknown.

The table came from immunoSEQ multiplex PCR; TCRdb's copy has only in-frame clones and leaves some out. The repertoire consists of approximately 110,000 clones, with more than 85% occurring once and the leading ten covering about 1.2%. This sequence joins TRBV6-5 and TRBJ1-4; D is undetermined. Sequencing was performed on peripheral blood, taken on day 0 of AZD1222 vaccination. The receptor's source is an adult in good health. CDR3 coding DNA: TGTGCCAGCAGTTACTCGAGGGCAGGAAAACTGTTTTTT. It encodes CASSYSRAGKLFF.